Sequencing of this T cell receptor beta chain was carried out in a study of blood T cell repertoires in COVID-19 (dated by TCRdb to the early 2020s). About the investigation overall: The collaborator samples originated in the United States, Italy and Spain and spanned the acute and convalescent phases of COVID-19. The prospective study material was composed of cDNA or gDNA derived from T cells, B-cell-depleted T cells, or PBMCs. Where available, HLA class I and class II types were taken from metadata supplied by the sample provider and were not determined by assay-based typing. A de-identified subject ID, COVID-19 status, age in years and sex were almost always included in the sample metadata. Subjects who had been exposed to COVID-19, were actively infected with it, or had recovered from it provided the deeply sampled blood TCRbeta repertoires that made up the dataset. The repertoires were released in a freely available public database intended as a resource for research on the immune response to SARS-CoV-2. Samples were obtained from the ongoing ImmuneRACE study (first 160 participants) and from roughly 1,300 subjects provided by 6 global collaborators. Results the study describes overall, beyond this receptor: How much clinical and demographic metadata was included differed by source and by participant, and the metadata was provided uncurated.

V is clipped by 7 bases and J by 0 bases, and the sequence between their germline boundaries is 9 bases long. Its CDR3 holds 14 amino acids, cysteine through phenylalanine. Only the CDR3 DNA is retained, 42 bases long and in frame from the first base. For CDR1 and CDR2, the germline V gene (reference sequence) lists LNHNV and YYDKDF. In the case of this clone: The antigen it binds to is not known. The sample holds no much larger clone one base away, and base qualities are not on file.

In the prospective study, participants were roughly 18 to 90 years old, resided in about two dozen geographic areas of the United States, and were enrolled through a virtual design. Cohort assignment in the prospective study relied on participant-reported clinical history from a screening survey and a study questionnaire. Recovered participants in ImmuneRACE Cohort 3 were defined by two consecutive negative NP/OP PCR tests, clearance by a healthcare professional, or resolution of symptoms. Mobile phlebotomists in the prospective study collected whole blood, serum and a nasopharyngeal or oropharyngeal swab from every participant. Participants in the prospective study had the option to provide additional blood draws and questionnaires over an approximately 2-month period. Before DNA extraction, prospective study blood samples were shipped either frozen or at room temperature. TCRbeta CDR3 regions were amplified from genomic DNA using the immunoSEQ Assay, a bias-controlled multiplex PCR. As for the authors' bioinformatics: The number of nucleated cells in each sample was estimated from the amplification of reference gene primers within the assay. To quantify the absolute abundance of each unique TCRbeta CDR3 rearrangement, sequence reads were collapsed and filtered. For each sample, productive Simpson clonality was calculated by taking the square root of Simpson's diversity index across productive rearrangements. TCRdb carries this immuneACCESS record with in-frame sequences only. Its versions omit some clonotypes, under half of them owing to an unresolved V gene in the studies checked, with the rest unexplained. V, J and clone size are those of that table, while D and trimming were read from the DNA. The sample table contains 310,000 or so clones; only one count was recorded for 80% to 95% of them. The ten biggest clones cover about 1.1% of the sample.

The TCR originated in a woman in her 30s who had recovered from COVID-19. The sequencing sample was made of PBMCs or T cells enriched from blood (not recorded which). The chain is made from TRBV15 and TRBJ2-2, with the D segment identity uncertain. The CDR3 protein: CATNKISNTGELFF. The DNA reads TGTGCCACCAACAAGATCTCGAACACCGGGGAGCTGTTTTTT.